The present T cell receptor beta chain was sequenced within a study of blood T cell repertoires in COVID-19. As for the study in general: Acute and convalescent COVID-19 samples came from the United States, Italy and Spain.

This table comes from immunoSEQ multiplex PCR, and its TCRdb copy is limited to in-frame clones, with some not included. The sample has roughly 230,000 clones; 75% to 90% are singletons. V trimming: 5 bases; J trimming: 3 bases; junction bases outside the gene matches: 8. This CDR3 has 17 residues. The V gene's germline CDR1 is SGHVS and CDR2 FQNEAQ. The sequencing sample was made of peripheral blood. The clonotype comes from a man aged 40-55 years with acute or convalescent COVID-19. This chain connects TRBV7-8 to TRBJ2-5; TRBD2 aligns across 14 bases. The CDR3 sequence is CASSRGTSGGLEETQYF. CDR3 bases: TGTGCCAGCAGCCGCGGGACTAGCGGGGGCCTAGAAGAGACCCAGTACTTC.